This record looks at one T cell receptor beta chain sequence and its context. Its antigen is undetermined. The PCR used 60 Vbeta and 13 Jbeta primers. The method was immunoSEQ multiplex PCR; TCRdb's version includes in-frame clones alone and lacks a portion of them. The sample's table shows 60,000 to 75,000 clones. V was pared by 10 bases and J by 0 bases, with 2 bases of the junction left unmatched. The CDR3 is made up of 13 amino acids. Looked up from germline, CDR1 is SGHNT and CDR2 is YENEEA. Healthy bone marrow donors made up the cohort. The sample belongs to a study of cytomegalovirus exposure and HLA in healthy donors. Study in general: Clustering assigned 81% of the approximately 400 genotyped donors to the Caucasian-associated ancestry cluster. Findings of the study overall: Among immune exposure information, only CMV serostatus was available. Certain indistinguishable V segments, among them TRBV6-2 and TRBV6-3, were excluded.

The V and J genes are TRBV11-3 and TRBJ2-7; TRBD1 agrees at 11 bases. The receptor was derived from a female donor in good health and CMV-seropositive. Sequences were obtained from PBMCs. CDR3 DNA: TGTGCCACAGGGACAGGGGGCTCCTACGAGCAGTACTTC. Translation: CATGTGGSYEQYF.